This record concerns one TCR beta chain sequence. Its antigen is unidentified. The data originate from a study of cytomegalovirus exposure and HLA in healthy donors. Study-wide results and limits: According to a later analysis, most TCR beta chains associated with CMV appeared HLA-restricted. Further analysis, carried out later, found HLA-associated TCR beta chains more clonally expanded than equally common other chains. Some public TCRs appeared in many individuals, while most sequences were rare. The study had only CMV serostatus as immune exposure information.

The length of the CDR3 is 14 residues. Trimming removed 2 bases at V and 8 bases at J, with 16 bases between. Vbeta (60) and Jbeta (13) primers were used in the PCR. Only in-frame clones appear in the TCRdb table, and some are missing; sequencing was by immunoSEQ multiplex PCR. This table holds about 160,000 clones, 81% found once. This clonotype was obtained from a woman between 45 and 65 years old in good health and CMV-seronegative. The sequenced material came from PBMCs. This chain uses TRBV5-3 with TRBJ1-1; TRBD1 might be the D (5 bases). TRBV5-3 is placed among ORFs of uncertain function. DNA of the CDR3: TGTGCCAGAAGCTTATATTGTGGGGGACTCGAAGCTTTCTTT. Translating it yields CARSLYCGGLEAFF.